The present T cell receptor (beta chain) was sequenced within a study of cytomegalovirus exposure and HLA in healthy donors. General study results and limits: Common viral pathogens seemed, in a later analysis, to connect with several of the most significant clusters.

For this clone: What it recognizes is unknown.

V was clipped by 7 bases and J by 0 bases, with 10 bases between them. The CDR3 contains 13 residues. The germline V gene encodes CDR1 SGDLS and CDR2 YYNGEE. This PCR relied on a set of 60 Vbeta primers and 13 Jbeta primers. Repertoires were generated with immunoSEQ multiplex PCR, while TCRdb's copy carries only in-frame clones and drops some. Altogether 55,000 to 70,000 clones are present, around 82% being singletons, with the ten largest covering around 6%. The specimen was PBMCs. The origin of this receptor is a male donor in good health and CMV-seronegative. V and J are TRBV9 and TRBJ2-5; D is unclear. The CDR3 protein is CASGPLDQETQYF. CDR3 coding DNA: TGTGCCAGCGGTCCCCTAGACCAAGAGACCCAGTACTTC.